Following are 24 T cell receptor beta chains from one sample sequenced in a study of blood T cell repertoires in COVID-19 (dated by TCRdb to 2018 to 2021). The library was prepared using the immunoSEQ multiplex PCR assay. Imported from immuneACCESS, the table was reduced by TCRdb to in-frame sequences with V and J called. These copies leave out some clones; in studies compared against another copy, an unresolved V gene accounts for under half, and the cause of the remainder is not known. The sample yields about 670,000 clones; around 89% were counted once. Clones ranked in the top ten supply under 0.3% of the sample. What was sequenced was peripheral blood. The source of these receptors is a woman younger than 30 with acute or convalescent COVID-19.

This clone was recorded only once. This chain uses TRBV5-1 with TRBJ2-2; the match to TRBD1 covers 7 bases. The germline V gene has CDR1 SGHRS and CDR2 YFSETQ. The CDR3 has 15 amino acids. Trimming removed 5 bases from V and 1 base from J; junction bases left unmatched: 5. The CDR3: CASRVGTVNTGELFF. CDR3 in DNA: TGCGCCAGCAGGGTTGGGACAGTGAACACCGGGGAGCTGTTTTTT.

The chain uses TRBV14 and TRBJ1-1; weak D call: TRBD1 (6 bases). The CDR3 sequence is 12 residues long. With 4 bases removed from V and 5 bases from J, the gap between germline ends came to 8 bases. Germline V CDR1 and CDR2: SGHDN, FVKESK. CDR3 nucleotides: TGTGCCAGCAGCCGGACAGCAACTGAAGCTTTCTTT. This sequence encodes CASSRTATEAFF.

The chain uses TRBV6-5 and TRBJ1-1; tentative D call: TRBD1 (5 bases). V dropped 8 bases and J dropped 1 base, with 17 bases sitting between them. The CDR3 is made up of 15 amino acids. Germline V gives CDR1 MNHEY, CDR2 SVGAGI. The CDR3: CASEEGGAGNTEAFF. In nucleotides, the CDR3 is TGTGCCAGCGAGGAGGGCGGGGCCGGGAACACTGAAGCTTTCTTT.

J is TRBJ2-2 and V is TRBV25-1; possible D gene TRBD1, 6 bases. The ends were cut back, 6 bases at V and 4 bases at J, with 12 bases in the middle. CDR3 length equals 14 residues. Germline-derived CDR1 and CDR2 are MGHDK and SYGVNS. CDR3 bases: TGTGCCAGCAGCCCCACAGGGAGCACCGGGGAGCTGTTTTTT. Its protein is CASSPTGSTGELFF.

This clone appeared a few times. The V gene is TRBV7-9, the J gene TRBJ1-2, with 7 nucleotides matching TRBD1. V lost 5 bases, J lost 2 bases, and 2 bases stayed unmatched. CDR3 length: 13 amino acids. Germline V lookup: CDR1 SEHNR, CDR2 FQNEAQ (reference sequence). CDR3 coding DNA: TGTGCCAGCAGCACGACAGGGAACTATGGCTACACCTTC. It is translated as CASSTTGNYGYTF.

CDR3 DNA sequence: TGTGCCAGCAGCCATACGGACAGGGGATTGTATGGCTACACCTTC. Protein: CASSHTDRGLYGYTF. The chain employs TRBV5-6 and TRBJ1-2, with 9 bases lining up with TRBD1. CDR3 length equals 15 residues. From germline, CDR1 is SGHDT and CDR2 YYEEEE. V lost 4 bases to trimming and J lost 5 bases; unmatched junction nucleotides: 9.

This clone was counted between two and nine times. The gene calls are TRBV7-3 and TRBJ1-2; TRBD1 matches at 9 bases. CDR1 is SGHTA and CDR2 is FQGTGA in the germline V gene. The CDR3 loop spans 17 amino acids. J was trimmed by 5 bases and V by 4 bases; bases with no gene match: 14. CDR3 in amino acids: CASSSSRDRDGKYGYTF. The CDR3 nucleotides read TGTGCCAGCAGCTCGTCCCGGGACAGGGACGGTAAGTATGGCTACACCTTC.

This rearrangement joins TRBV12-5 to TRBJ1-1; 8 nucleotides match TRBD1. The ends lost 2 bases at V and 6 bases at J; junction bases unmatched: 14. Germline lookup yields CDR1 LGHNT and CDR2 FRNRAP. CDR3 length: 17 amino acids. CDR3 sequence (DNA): TGTGCTAGTGGTTTGCCACTGACCAGGGGGCCGGGCGCTGAAGCTTTCTTT. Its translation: CASGLPLTRGPGAEAFF.

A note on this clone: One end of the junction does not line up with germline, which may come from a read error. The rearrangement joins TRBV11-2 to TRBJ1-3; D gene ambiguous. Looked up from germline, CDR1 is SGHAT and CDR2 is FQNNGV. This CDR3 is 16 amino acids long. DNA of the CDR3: TGTGCCAGCAGCTTAGGGCCCGAGGGTCCTGGAGACACCATATATTTT. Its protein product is CASSLGPEGPGDTIYF.

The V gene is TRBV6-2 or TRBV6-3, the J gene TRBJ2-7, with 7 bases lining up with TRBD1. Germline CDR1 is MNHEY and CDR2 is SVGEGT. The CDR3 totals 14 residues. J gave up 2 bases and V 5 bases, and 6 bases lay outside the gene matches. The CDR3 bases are TGTGCCAGCAGTCTTGGGACAGATACCTACGAGCAGTACTTC. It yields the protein CASSLGTDTYEQYF.

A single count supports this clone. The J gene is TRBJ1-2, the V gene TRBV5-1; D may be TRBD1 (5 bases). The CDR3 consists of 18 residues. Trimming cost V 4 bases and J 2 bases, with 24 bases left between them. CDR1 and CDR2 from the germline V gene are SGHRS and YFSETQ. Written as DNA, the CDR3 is TGCGCCAGCAGCGAACTGCGCGGGGCCCCCTGGAGAAACTATGGCTACACCTTC. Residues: CASSELRGAPWRNYGYTF.

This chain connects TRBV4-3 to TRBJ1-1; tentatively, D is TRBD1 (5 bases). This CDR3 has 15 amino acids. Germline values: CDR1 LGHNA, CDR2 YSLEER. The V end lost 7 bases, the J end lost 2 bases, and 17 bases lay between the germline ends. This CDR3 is CASTNTRVYNTEAFF. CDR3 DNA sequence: TGCGCCAGCACTAATACCAGGGTCTACAACACTGAAGCTTTCTTT.

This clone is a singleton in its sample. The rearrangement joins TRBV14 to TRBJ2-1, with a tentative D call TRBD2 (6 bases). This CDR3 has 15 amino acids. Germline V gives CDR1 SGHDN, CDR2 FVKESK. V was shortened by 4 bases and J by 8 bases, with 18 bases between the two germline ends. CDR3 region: CASSPLSRGKDEQFF. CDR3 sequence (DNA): TGTGCCAGCAGCCCCCTTAGCCGGGGGAAGGATGAGCAGTTCTTC.

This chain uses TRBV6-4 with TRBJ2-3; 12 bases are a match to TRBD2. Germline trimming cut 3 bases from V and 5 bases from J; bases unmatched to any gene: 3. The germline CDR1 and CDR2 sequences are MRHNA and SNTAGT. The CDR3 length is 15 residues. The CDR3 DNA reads TGTGCCAGCAGTGAAACGACTAGCGGGGGAGATACGCAGTATTTT. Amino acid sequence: CASSETTSGGDTQYF.

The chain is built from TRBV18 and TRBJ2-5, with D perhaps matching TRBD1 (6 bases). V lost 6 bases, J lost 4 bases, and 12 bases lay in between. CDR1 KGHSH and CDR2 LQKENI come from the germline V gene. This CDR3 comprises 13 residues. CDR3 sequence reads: CASSSQGGETQYF. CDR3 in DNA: TGTGCCAGCTCCTCACAGGGTGGAGAGACCCAGTACTTC.

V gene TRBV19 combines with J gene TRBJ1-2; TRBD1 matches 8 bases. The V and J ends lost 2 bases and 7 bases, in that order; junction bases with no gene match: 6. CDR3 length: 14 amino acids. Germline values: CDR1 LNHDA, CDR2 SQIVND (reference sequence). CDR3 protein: CASSIQGAVFGYTF. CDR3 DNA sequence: TGTGCCAGTAGTATACAGGGGGCCGTCTTTGGCTACACCTTC.

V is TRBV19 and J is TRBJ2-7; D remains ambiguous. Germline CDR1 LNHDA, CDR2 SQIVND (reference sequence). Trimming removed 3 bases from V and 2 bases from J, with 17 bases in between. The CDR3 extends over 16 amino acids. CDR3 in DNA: TGTGCCAGTAGTATTAAAATCCGCGCCCCGGCCTACGAGCAGTACTTC. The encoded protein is CASSIKIRAPAYEQYF.

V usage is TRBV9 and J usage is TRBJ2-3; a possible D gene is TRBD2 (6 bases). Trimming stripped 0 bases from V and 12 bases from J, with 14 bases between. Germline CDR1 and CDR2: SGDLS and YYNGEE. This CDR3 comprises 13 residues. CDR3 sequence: CASSVAGLHPQYF. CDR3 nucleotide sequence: TGTGCCAGCAGCGTAGCGGGACTTCACCCCCAGTATTTT.

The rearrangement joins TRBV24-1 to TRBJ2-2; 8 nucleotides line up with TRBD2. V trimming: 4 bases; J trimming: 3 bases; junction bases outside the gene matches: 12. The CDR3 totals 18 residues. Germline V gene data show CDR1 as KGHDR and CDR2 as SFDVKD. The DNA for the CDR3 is TGTGCCACCAGTGACTTGAGTCGGGGGGGCCTTGACACCGGGGAGCTGTTTTTT. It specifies CATSDLSRGGLDTGELFF.

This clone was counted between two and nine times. This CDR3 reads CASSPRDNEQFF. In DNA, the CDR3 is TGTGCCAGCAGCCCCAGGGACAATGAGCAGTTCTTC. The rearrangement links TRBV5-6 to TRBJ2-1; D may be TRBD1 (5 bases). There are 12 residues in the CDR3. Germline-derived CDR1 and CDR2 are SGHDT and YYEEEE. The V gene lost 4 bases and the J gene lost 5 bases, with 7 bases spanning the gap. Full variable domain (remainder filled in from reference TRBV5-6 and TRBJ2-1): DAGVTQSPTHLIKTRGQQVTLRCSPKSGHDTVSWYQQALGQGPQFIFQYYEEEERQRGNFPDRFSGHQFPNYSSELNVNALLLGDSALYLCASSPRDNEQFFGPGTRLTVL.

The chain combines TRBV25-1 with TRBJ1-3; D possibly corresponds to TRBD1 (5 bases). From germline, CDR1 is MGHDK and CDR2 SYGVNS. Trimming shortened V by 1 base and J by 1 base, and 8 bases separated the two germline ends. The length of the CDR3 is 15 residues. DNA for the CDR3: TGTGCCAGCAGTGAATTGGGGCGTTCTGGAAACACCATATATTTT. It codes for CASSELGRSGNTIYF.

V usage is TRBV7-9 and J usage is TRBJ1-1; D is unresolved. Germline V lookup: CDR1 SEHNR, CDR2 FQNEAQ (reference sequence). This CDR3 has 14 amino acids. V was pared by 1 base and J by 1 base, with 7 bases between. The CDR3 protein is CASSLVRKNTEAFF. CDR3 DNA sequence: TGTGCCAGCAGCTTAGTGAGGAAGAACACTGAAGCTTTCTTT.

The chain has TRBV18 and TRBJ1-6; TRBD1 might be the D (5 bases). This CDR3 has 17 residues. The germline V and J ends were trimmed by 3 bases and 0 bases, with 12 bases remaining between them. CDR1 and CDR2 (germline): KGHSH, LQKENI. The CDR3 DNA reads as TGTGCCAGCTCACCTTGGGAGGGGCCCTCCTATAATTCACCCCTCCACTTT. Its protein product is CASSPWEGPSYNSPLHF.

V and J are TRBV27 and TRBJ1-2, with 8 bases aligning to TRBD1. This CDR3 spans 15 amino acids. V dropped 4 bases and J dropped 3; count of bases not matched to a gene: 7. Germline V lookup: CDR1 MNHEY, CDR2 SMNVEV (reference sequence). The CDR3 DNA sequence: TGTGCCAGCAGTTCTTTCGCGACAGGGGACTATGGCTACACCTTC. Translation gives CASSSFATGDYGYTF.